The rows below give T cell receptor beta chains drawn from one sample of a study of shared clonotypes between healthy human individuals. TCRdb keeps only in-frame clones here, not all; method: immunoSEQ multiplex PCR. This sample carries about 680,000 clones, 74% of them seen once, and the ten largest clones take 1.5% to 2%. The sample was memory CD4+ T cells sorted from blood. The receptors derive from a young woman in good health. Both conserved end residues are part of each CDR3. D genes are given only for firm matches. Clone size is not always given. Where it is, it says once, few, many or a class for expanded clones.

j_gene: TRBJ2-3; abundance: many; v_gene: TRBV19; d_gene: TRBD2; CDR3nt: TGTGCCAGTAGTACCCTCAGCGGGAGTGCTATAGATACGCAGTATTTT; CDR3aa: CASSTLSGSAIDTQYF
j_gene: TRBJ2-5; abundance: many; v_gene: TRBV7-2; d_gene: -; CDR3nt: TGTGCCAGCAGCACCTACCAAGAGACCCAGTACTTC; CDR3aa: CASSTYQETQYF
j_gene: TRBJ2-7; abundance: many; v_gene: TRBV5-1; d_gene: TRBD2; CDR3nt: TGCGCCAGCAGCCAAGGAGCGGGGGCGGTTTCCTACGAGCAGTACTTC; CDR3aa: CASSQGAGAVSYEQYF
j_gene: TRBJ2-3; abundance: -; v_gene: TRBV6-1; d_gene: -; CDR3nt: TGTGCCAGCAGTGAAGAGGTCGGTGATACGCAGTATTTT; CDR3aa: CASSEEVGDTQYF
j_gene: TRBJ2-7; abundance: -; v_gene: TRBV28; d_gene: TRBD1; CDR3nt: TGTGCCAGCAGCCGAAAACCGGGACAGGGGCGCTACGAGCAGTACTTC; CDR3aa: CASSRKPGQGRYEQYF
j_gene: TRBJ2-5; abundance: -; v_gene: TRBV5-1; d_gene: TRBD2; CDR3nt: TGCGCCAGCAGCTCACTAGCGGGAGGCGGGGAGACCCAGTACTTC; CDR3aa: CASSSLAGGGETQYF
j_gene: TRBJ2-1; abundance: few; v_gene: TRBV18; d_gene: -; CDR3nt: TGTGCCAGCTCACCACCAAGGAGATCCAACTACAATGAGCAGTTCTTC; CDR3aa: CASSPPRRSNYNEQFF
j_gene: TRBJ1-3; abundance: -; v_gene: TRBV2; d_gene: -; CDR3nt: TGTGCCAGCAGTAAGGAGGGGAGAGGGAACACCATATATTTT; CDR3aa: CASSKEGRGNTIYF
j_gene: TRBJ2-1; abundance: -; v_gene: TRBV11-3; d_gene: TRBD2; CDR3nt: TGTGCCAGCAGCTTTAGCGGGAGGGAGCAGTTCTTC; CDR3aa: CASSFSGREQFF
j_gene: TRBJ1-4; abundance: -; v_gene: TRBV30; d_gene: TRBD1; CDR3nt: TGTGCCTGGAGGGGACAGGGGATTGAAAAACTGTTTTTT; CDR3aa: CAWRGQGIEKLFF